This T cell receptor beta chain emerged from a study of PD-L1 blockade in urothelial cancer. Whole-study context: Blood analyses occurred 3 weeks (second dose) and 6 weeks post treatment start. Median T cell yield from blood was about 130,000.

There are 15 residues in the CDR3. From germline, CDR1 is LNHDA and CDR2 SQIVND (reference sequence). Losses at the gene ends were 1 base for V and 2 bases for J; bases not matched to a gene: 4. Generated by immunoSEQ multiplex PCR, the TCRdb table keeps only in-frame clones and is missing some. The data contain about 38,000 clones, around 80% of them singletons. V and J are TRBV19 and TRBJ1-2; 7 nucleotides align to TRBD1. This clonotype was obtained from a man between 60 and 75 years old with urothelial cancer. This material consisted of PBMCs, taken around atezolizumab (anti-PD-L1) treatment. In DNA form, the CDR3 reads TGTGCCAGTAGTATAGTGGAGGGGGCGAACTATGGCTACACCTTC. Translating gives CASSIVEGANYGYTF.